The 30 T cell receptor beta chains presented below share a single source sample, sequenced in a study of shared clonotypes between healthy human individuals. TCRdb's table, derived via immunoSEQ multiplex PCR, lists solely in-frame clones and lacks some. The data show over 1.4 million clones, roughly 96% seen once. The material sequenced was naive CD4+ T cells sorted from blood. Specified subset: CD45RA+ positively selected. The receptors stem from a man aged 25-45 years in good health.

V usage is TRBV7-2 and J usage is TRBJ2-2, with D perhaps being TRBD1 or TRBD2 (6 bases each). The CDR3 length is 16 residues. Trimming pared 4 bases from V and 0 bases from J, leaving 12 bases between. CDR1 is SGHTA and CDR2 is FQGNSA in the germline V gene. The CDR3 nucleotides are TGTGCCAGCAGCTCCCTAAGGGGGGCGAACACCGGGGAGCTGTTTTTT. Translated, it gives CASSSLRGANTGELFF.

This chain joins TRBV18 and TRBJ1-2; D perhaps matches TRBD1 (5 bases). This CDR3 is 13 amino acids long. Germline loops: CDR1 KGHSH, CDR2 LQKENI. The V and J ends lost 2 bases and 4 bases respectively, with 8 bases between them. The CDR3 DNA reads as TGTGCCAGCTCACCAGGGACCCTCTATGGCTACACCTTC. The encoded protein is CASSPGTLYGYTF. The entire variable domain, with the rest obtained from reference TRBV18 and TRBJ1-2, is as follows: NAGVMQNPRHLVRRRGQEARLRCSPMKGHSHVYWYRQLPEEGLKFMVYLQKENIIDESGMPKERFSAEFPKEGPSILRIQQVVRGDSAAYFCASSPGTLYGYTFGSGTRLTVV.

The rearrangement joins TRBV5-1 to TRBJ2-7, with 8 bases matching TRBD2. Germline V CDR1 and CDR2: SGHRS, YFSETQ. V lost 5 bases and J lost 6; bases outside the gene matches: 10. The CDR3 consists of 14 residues. The CDR3 coding sequence is TGCGCCAGCAGGTCGGTAAGCGGGAGTGGCGAGCAGTACTTC. It is translated as CASRSVSGSGEQYF.

V and J are TRBV5-1 and TRBJ1-2; tentative D call: TRBD1 (6 bases). The CDR3 contains 13 residues. Trimming shortened V by 1 base and J by 5 bases, and 9 bases separated the two germline ends. In germline, CDR1 is SGHRS, CDR2 YFSETQ. CDR3 DNA sequence: TGCGCCAGCAGCTTGTCGGGGGCATATGGCTACACCTTC. Encoded protein: CASSLSGAYGYTF. The variable domain in full, with the rest retrieved from reference TRBV5-1 and TRBJ1-2, is KAGVTQTPRYLIKTRGQQVTLSCSPISGHRSVSWYQQTPGQGLQFLFEYFSETQRNKGNFPGRFSGRQFSNSRSEMNVSTLELGDSALYLCASSLSGAYGYTFGSGTRLTVV.

The chain couples TRBV6-1 to TRBJ2-1; perhaps TRBD2 as D (6 bases). Trimming stripped 4 bases from V and 7 bases from J, with 23 bases between. The germline V gene has CDR1 MNHNS and CDR2 SASEGT. CDR3 length equals 17 residues. DNA for the CDR3: TGTGCCAGCAGTGCCCTCCCGGCGGGACCGAGTAGAAATGAGCAGTTCTTC. Translating it yields CASSALPAGPSRNEQFF.

The chain is built from TRBV2 and TRBJ2-2; TRBD2 matches 7 bases. Trimming at V came to 4 bases and at J to 6 bases, leaving 8 bases not matched to a gene. The germline CDR1 and CDR2 sequences are SNHLY and FYNNEI. This CDR3 spans 15 amino acids. The CDR3 DNA reads as TGTGCCAGCAGTGCGAAGCGGGAAGGTGCCGGGGAGCTGTTTTTT. Translated: CASSAKREGAGELFF.

This clone was seen a single time. The chain employs TRBV7-9 and TRBJ2-7; 9 bases agree with TRBD1. The germline CDR1 and CDR2 sequences are SEHNR and FQNEAQ (reference sequence). Trimming at V came to 4 bases and at J to 3 bases, leaving 4 bases not matched to a gene. The length of the CDR3 is 14 residues. CDR3 sequence (DNA): TGTGCCAGCAGCTATAAGGGACAGGGCTACGAGCAGTACTTC. It encodes CASSYKGQGYEQYF. Variable domain in full (rest from reference TRBV7-9 and TRBJ2-7): DTGVSQNPRHKITKRGQNVTFRCDPISEHNRLYWYRQTLGQGPEFLTYFQNEAQLEKSRLLSDRFSAERPKGSFSTLEIQRTEQGDSAMYLCASSYKGQGYEQYFGPGTRLTVT.

The genes are TRBV19 and TRBJ2-2; D not certain. This CDR3 region has 15 residues. Deletions cut 3 bases from V and 4 bases from J, with 12 bases between. Germline V gene lookup returns CDR1 LNHDA and CDR2 SQIVND (reference sequence). The CDR3 protein is CASSIIGLVTGELFF. CDR3 nucleotide sequence: TGTGCCAGTAGTATCATAGGGTTGGTCACCGGGGAGCTGTTTTTT.

This chain joins TRBV21-1 and TRBJ2-2; TRBD2, the table's D call, was not compared with the DNA. TRBV21-1 is classified as a pseudogene. CDR3 length: 16 amino acids. Here the CDR3 reads CASRAWRLPATGELFF. CDR3 sequence (DNA): TGTGCCAGCCGAGCTTGGAGGCTACCGGCCACCGGGGAGCTGTTTTTT.

The rearrangement links TRBV5-1 to TRBJ2-1; 12 bases are a match to TRBD2. Trimming at V came to 4 bases and at J to 2 bases, leaving 1 base not matched to a gene. This CDR3 is built from 15 residues. The germline V gene encodes CDR1 SGHRS and CDR2 YFSETQ. CDR3 in DNA: TGCGCCAGCAGCCCTAGCGGGAGGGCCTACAATGAGCAGTTCTTC. Amino acids: CASSPSGRAYNEQFF. The full variable domain, with the rest looked up from reference TRBV5-1 and TRBJ2-1, is KAGVTQTPRYLIKTRGQQVTLSCSPISGHRSVSWYQQTPGQGLQFLFEYFSETQRNKGNFPGRFSGRQFSNSRSEMNVSTLELGDSALYLCASSPSGRAYNEQFFGPGTRLTVL.

V is TRBV7-2 and J is TRBJ2-1; 10 bases match TRBD2. This CDR3 is 17 amino acids long. Germline trimming cut 0 bases from V and 4 bases from J; bases unmatched to any gene: 6. Germline values: CDR1 SGHTA, CDR2 FQGNSA. The DNA of the CDR3 is TGTGCCAGCAGCTTAGCAGCTAGCGGGAGAGGGTACAATGAGCAGTTCTTC. Translated: CASSLAASGRGYNEQFF.

The CDR3 region is CASSLPGLAGAQETQYF. In DNA form, the CDR3 reads TGTGCCAGCAGTTTACCCGGACTAGCGGGAGCTCAAGAGACCCAGTACTTC. V is TRBV28 and J is TRBJ2-5; TRBD2 agrees at 13 bases. Per germline, CDR1 MDHEN and CDR2 SYDVKM. J lost 2 bases, V lost 2 bases, and 5 bases had no gene match. The CDR3 runs to 17 residues.

J is TRBJ2-3 and V is TRBV7-9, with 9 bases that match TRBD1. Germline CDR1 SEHNR, CDR2 FQNEAQ (reference sequence). The CDR3 contains 19 residues. The V gene end was trimmed by 0 bases and the J gene end by 0 bases; junction bases not matched to a gene: 10. The DNA of the CDR3 is TGTGCCAGCAGCTTAGCCGGGACAGGGCCTCAATCTAGCACAGATACGCAGTATTTT. It yields the protein CASSLAGTGPQSSTDTQYF. Complete variable domain (other parts from reference TRBV7-9 and TRBJ2-3): DTGVSQNPRHKITKRGQNVTFRCDPISEHNRLYWYRQTLGQGPEFLTYFQNEAQLEKSRLLSDRFSAERPKGSFSTLEIQRTEQGDSAMYLCASSLAGTGPQSSTDTQYFGPGTRLTVL.

The V gene is TRBV28, the J gene TRBJ1-2; the D gene is possibly TRBD1 (5 bases). This CDR3 region has 15 residues. The germline CDR1 and CDR2 sequences are MDHEN and SYDVKM. Trimming cost V 8 bases and J 1 base, with 17 bases left between them. The CDR3 sequence: CASSRSRDGNYGYTF. The CDR3 DNA reads TGTGCCAGCTCCAGATCCCGGGACGGTAACTATGGCTACACCTTC.

The chain joins TRBV5-1 to TRBJ2-1, with TRBD2 matching over 10 bases. CDR1 and CDR2 (germline): SGHRS, YFSETQ. Germline trimming cut 6 bases from V and 5 bases from J; bases unmatched to any gene: 5. CDR3 size: 14 residues. The chain's CDR3 is CASTRLAGDNEQFF. For the CDR3, the DNA is TGCGCCAGCACTAGACTAGCGGGTGACAATGAGCAGTTCTTC.

This clone occurred once. The chain has TRBV5-1 and TRBJ2-3; 13 positions agree with TRBD2. The CDR3 runs to 15 residues. Trimming cost V 5 bases and J 9 bases; bases outside gene matches: 9. The V gene's germline CDR1 is SGHRS and CDR2 YFSETQ. The CDR3 reads CASSLGLAGEGTQYF. For the CDR3, the DNA is TGCGCCAGCAGTCTCGGACTAGCGGGAGAGGGGACGCAGTATTTT.

The chain couples TRBV29-1 to TRBJ2-3; the match to TRBD2 covers 12 bases. Germline V CDR1 and CDR2: SQVTM, ANQGSEA. This CDR3 region has 14 residues. The V and J ends lost 8 bases and 4 bases, in that order; junction bases with no gene match: 7. In nucleotides, the CDR3 is TGCAGCCCCAGACTAGCGGGAGTTGCAGATACGCAGTATTTT. This sequence encodes CSPRLAGVADTQYF.

The chain recombines TRBV6-1 with TRBJ2-7; weak D call: TRBD2 (6 bases). CDR3 length: 13 residues. The germline V gene encodes CDR1 MNHNS and CDR2 SASEGT. V lost 10 bases and J lost 2, with 15 bases in between. CDR3 loop: CATEPGLTYEQYF. The CDR3 bases are TGTGCCACCGAGCCGGGACTGACCTACGAGCAGTACTTC.

The chain joins TRBV5-4 to TRBJ1-4; no definite D call. Trimming stripped 4 bases from V and 5 bases from J, with 15 bases between. The CDR3 runs 15 residues. From germline, CDR1 is SGHNT and CDR2 YYREEE (reference sequence). The CDR3 bases are TGTGCCAGCAGCGCCCTAGGTGGTCGGAATGAAAAACTGTTTTTT. It specifies CASSALGGRNEKLFF.

This clone was recorded once. The CDR3 is CASSSDRIYEQYF. CDR3 sequence (DNA): TGTGCCAGCTCCTCCGACAGGATCTACGAGCAGTACTTC. The chain has TRBV18 and TRBJ2-7; D perhaps matches TRBD1 (6 bases). Trimming cost V 6 bases and J 3 bases, with 12 bases left between them. This CDR3 has 13 amino acids. The germline V gene encodes CDR1 KGHSH and CDR2 LQKENI.

The chain is built from TRBV29-1 and TRBJ2-1; 8 bases are a match to TRBD2. Germline CDR1 and CDR2: SQVTM and ANQGSEA. Unmatched junction bases numbered 3, after V lost 5 bases and J lost 3 bases. The CDR3 is 13 amino acids. In DNA form, the CDR3 reads TGCAGCGTTCGGCGGGGGGACTACAATGAGCAGTTCTTC. Protein sequence: CSVRRGDYNEQFF.

Note on this clone: This CDR3 fails to terminate in the conserved phenylalanine or tryptophan, so it likely reflects a read error. The limits of the CDR3 on the DNA are not certain, so only TCRdb's listed CDR3 is given. The rearrangement uses TRBV5-4 and TRBJ1-1; the table calls TRBD1, which could not be checked here. Germline CDR1 reads SGHNT; CDR2 reads YYREEE (reference sequence). The CDR3 sequence runs 15 residues, both termini included. The CDR3 sequence is CASSTGTGTGGAGPV.

J is TRBJ1-2 and V is TRBV30; D gene ambiguous. V was clipped by 7 bases and J by 1 base, with 10 bases between them. This CDR3 comprises 12 residues. Germline assignment: CDR1 GTSNPN and CDR2 SVGIG (reference sequence). The CDR3 nucleotides read TGTGCCTCGCTACCACTTAACTATGGCTACACCTTC. This sequence encodes CASLPLNYGYTF.

This chain uses TRBV10-1 with TRBJ2-1, with TRBD2 matching 13 bases. The ends lost 0 bases at V and 8 bases at J; junction bases unmatched: 1. The CDR3 spans 15 residues. Germline V gives CDR1 WNHNN, CDR2 SYGVQD (reference sequence). CDR3 sequence: CASSESGLAGHEQFF. The CDR3 coding sequence is TGCGCCAGCAGTGAGTCGGGACTAGCGGGACATGAGCAGTTCTTC.

The chain carries TRBV27 and TRBJ2-7, with 12 bases aligning to TRBD2. J was trimmed by 2 bases and V by 10 bases; bases with no gene match: 3. This CDR3 has 13 residues. Germline CDR1 and CDR2: MNHEY and SMNVEV (reference sequence). CDR3 nucleotides: TGTGCCACCAGGACTAGCGGGACCTACGAGCAGTACTTC. Translating gives CATRTSGTYEQYF.

The chain links TRBV5-1 to TRBJ1-1, with D possibly TRBD1 on 5 matching bases. The CDR3 is 16 residues long. The ends were cut back, 7 bases at V and 0 bases at J, with 19 bases in the middle. Per the germline V gene, CDR1 is SGHRS and CDR2 is YFSETQ. CDR3 sequence reads: CASELSSGTMNTEAFF. CDR3 sequence (DNA): TGCGCCAGCGAACTTTCTTCAGGGACCATGAACACTGAAGCTTTCTTT.

This clone was found once. The genes are TRBV2 and TRBJ2-2, with 9 positions matching TRBD2. This CDR3 is 16 amino acids long. V lost 2 bases and J lost 6; bases outside the gene matches: 7. Germline V gene sequence: CDR1 SNHLY, CDR2 FYNNEI. The CDR3 bases are TGTGCCAGCAGTGAAAAGCGGGAGGTGGGGGCCGGGGAGCTGTTTTTT. Translating it yields CASSEKREVGAGELFF.

The chain combines TRBV9 with TRBJ2-3; D perhaps matches TRBD2 (5 bases). The CDR3 extends over 12 amino acids. V lost 3 bases to trimming and J lost 10 bases, with 12 bases between them. From germline, CDR1 is SGDLS and CDR2 YYNGEE. The CDR3 region has the DNA TGTGCCAGCAGCGCAGAGGGTCAGTCGCAGTATTTT. It codes for CASSAEGQSQYF.

Comment on this clone: Other nucleotide sequences from this sample produce the same CDR3. This rearrangement joins TRBV27 to TRBJ2-7; D remains unclear. Looked up from germline, CDR1 is MNHEY and CDR2 is SMNVEV (reference sequence). Deletions cut 1 base from V and 2 bases from J, with 12 bases between. CDR3 length: 15 residues. DNA for the CDR3: TGTGCCAGCAGTTTATTCCTGGGCAGGCCCTACGAGCAGTACTTC. Residues: CASSLFLGRPYEQYF.

The gene calls are TRBV13 and TRBJ1-3; a possible D gene is TRBD1 (5 bases). The CDR3 sequence is 17 residues long. Trimming cost V 9 bases and J 7 bases, with 28 bases left between them. CDR1 and CDR2 from the germline V gene are PRHDT and FYEKMQ (reference sequence). CDR3 amino acids: CASTTREGRLRTNTIYF. The DNA of the CDR3 is TGTGCCAGTACTACCAGGGAGGGTCGTCTGCGAACGAACACCATATATTTT.